This T cell receptor (beta chain) was obtained from a study of early T cells in non-severe SARS-CoV-2 infection. The table lists this clonotype with a few counts. TCRdb processed the 5' RACE reads anew with MiXCR; each CDR3 protein has one entry. The table has approximately 20,000 distinct CDR3 sequences, about 5% seen once. The CDR3 is made up of 15 amino acids. The germline V gene has CDR1 DFQATT and CDR2 SNEGSKA (reference sequence). J gave up 4 bases and V 2 bases, and 6 bases lay outside the gene matches. This sequence was found in an adult who was a healthcare worker with PCR-confirmed SARS-CoV-2 infection or an uninfected control (not recorded which). The chain links TRBV20-1 to TRBJ2-1; TRBD2 aligns across 9 bases. The sample was whole blood. CDR3 coding DNA: TGCAGTGCTAGATGGGCTAGCGGGGTGTACAATGAGCAGTTCTTC. Amino acids: CSARWASGVYNEQFF.